This T cell receptor beta chain was found in a study of blood T cell repertoires in COVID-19. This clone was seen once. Clones were sequenced by immunoSEQ multiplex PCR, and TCRdb holds only the in-frame ones, with some missing. The sample records 200,000 to 250,000 clones, approximately 86% being singletons. J lost 4 bases, V lost 5 bases, and 14 bases had no gene match. This CDR3 is 16 amino acids long. Germline lookup yields CDR1 MRHNA and CDR2 SNTAGT. The chain links TRBV6-4 to TRBJ2-7, with 7 bases matching TRBD2. The receptor's source is a woman aged 45-60 years with COVID-19, enrolled during active disease. Material for sequencing was peripheral blood. DNA of the CDR3: TGTGCCAGCAGTTCATCGGGACTTGGAGCGGGATACGAGCAGTACGTC. Translation gives CASSSSGLGAGYEQYV.